The 26 T cell receptor beta chains reported below all come from one sample, sequenced in a study of post-analysis software for immune sequencing data. The study, taken as a whole, reports: The study found TRBV5-6, TRBV5-1 and TRBV20-1 among about five TRBV segments more frequent in patients than controls.

For these receptors, no antigen is known. TCR beta cDNA libraries included unique molecular identifiers. TCRdb itself ran the PCR reads through MiXCR, one entry per CDR3 protein. The profile shows roughly 800,000 distinct CDR3 sequences, about 27% of them singletons. Input material: blood. The receptors were gathered from a girl between 5 and 17 years old with multiple sclerosis.

This clonotype has just a few counts. The V and J genes are TRBV5-6 and TRBJ2-1; the D gene is possibly TRBD2 (6 bases). The V end was cut by 4 bases, the J end by 9 bases, with 26 bases between. Germline CDR1 SGHDT, CDR2 YYEEEE. The CDR3 consists of 17 residues. CDR3: CASSRWTIFRGWGEQFF. The CDR3 bases are TGTGCCAGCAGCCGCTGGACTATTTTTCGCGGTTGGGGTGAGCAGTTCTTC.

This clonotype was observed a few times. The genes are TRBV6-2 or TRBV6-3 and TRBJ2-3, with 15 positions matching TRBD2. The CDR3 length is 18 residues. Looked up from germline, CDR1 is MNHEY and CDR2 is SVGEGT. V lost 9 bases and J lost 5; bases outside the gene matches: 15. The CDR3 nucleotides are TGTGCCAGTTCGGGCCGGAATGGGACTAGCGGGAGGAGAGATACGCAGTATTTT. Protein sequence: CASSGRNGTSGRRDTQYF.

This clonotype was seen more than once but under ten times. The CDR3 DNA reads as TGCAGTGCTAGACTCAGTGGGGTTAACTATGGCTACACCTTC. This sequence encodes CSARLSGVNYGYTF. V and J are TRBV20-1 and TRBJ1-2; D unclear. The CDR3 has 14 amino acids. Trimming took off 2 bases at V and 1 base at J, with 11 bases between the two ends. CDR1 and CDR2 (germline): DFQATT, SNEGSKA (reference sequence).

This clonotype turned up a few times. V gene TRBV6-5 combines with J gene TRBJ1-4; tentative D call: TRBD1 (5 bases). Trimming took 7 bases from V and 10 from J, leaving 19 bases between them. The germline CDR1 and CDR2 sequences are MNHEY and SVGAGI. CDR3 length equals 14 residues. DNA of the CDR3: TGTGCCAGCACCACGGGGGACCAAAGTGGAAAACTGTTTTTT. This translates into CASTTGDQSGKLFF.

V usage is TRBV7-2 and J usage is TRBJ2-5; unclear D gene. Germline V gene lookup returns CDR1 SGHTA and CDR2 FQGNSA. Trimming cost V 4 bases and J 0 bases, with 12 bases left between them. The CDR3 is made up of 15 amino acids. CDR3 residues: CASSSQTGDQETQYF. The CDR3, as DNA: TGTGCCAGCAGCTCCCAGACTGGTGACCAAGAGACCCAGTACTTC.

V gene TRBV11-2 combines with J gene TRBJ1-2; tentative D call: TRBD1 (5 bases). The V end lost 0 bases, the J end lost 2 bases, and 10 bases lay between the germline ends. The germline CDR1 and CDR2 sequences are SGHAT and FQNNGV. CDR3 size: 15 residues. The chain's CDR3 is CASSLERGGNYGYTF. The DNA for the CDR3 is TGTGCCAGCAGCTTAGAGCGGGGGGGAAACTATGGCTACACCTTC. The full variable domain, completed using reference TRBV11-2 and TRBJ1-2, is EAGVAQSPRYKIIEKRQSVAFWCNPISGHATLYWYQQILGQGPKLLIQFQNNGVVDDSQLPKDRFSAERLKGVDSTLKIQPAKLEDSAVYLCASSLERGGNYGYTFGSGTRLTVV.

This chain links TRBV27 with TRBJ1-1; D is uncertain. Germline V CDR1 and CDR2: MNHEY, SMNVEV (reference sequence). The CDR3 consists of 15 residues. V lost 5 bases, J lost 3 bases, and 16 bases lay in between. CDR3 in amino acids: CASSARALRDTEAFF. The CDR3, as DNA: TGTGCCAGCAGTGCCCGAGCGTTGAGGGACACTGAAGCTTTCTTT.

As to this clonotype: One end of the junction is discordant with germline, which a read error may explain. This chain uses TRBV27 with TRBJ2-7, with 13 bases aligning to TRBD2. The germline V gene encodes CDR1 MNHEY and CDR2 SMNVEV (reference sequence). CDR3 size: 15 residues. The DNA for the CDR3 is TGTGCCGGCAGTTTGGGGACTAGCGGGATGTACGAGCAGTACTTC. Its protein product is CAGSLGTSGMYEQYF.

This clonotype has just a few counts. This sequence joins TRBV20-1 and TRBJ2-7; 7 bases map to TRBD1. Germline V CDR1 and CDR2: DFQATT, SNEGSKA (reference sequence). CDR3 length: 13 residues. J was trimmed by 0 bases and V by 4 bases; bases with no gene match: 3. In nucleotides, the CDR3 is TGCAGTGCTAAAACAGGGGACTCCTACGAGCAGTACTTC. As protein: CSAKTGDSYEQYF.

V and J are TRBV6-5 and TRBJ2-4, with 7 bases identical to TRBD2. Losses at the gene ends were 0 bases for V and 1 base for J; bases not matched to a gene: 9. CDR1 MNHEY and CDR2 SVGAGI come from the germline V gene. The CDR3 spans 18 residues. The CDR3 DNA reads as TGTGCCAGCAGTTACTCGCAGGCCGGGGGGATGGCCAAAAACATTCAGTACTTC. It specifies CASSYSQAGGMAKNIQYF.

This clonotype was detected only a few times. J is TRBJ1-4 and V is TRBV15; D is perhaps TRBD1 (5 bases). The CDR3 has 15 amino acids. Germline CDR1 and CDR2: LNHNV and YYDKDF (reference sequence). V was pared by 3 bases and J by 10 bases, with 18 bases between. The CDR3 bases are TGTGCCACCAGCAGTCCGGGACCCGGAGGAGGAAAACTGTTTTTT. This encodes CATSSPGPGGGKLFF.

This clonotype was recorded a few times. This sequence joins TRBV24-1 and TRBJ2-3; unclear D gene. Looked up from germline, CDR1 is KGHDR and CDR2 is SFDVKD. This CDR3 comprises 11 residues. Deletions cut 9 bases from V and 6 bases from J, with 9 bases between. The DNA of the CDR3 is TGTGCCACCCGACCGTGCGATACGCAGTATTTT. Protein: CATRPCDTQYF.

At least ten counts were recorded for this clonotype. V usage is TRBV29-1 and J usage is TRBJ2-7; no reliable D call. The CDR3 spans 14 residues. In germline, CDR1 is SQVTM, CDR2 ANQGSEA. The V end was cut by 0 bases, the J end by 4 bases, with 13 bases between. The CDR3 nucleotides read TGCAGCGTTGAAGATGTTTCATCGGGTTACGAGCAGTACTTC. It codes for CSVEDVSSGYEQYF.

The chain is built from TRBV7-9 and TRBJ2-1; possible D gene TRBD1, 5 bases. Germline CDR1 reads SEHNR; CDR2 reads FQNEAQ (reference sequence). The CDR3 consists of 16 residues. Trimming took 5 bases from V and 6 from J, leaving 20 bases between them. CDR3 sequence reads: CASSATVRIVGNEQFF. The CDR3 DNA sequence: TGTGCCAGCAGCGCGACAGTCCGGATAGTGGGCAATGAGCAGTTCTTC. The full variable domain, with the rest looked up from reference TRBV7-9 and TRBJ2-1, is DTGVSQNPRHKITKRGQNVTFRCDPISEHNRLYWYRQTLGQGPEFLTYFQNEAQLEKSRLLSDRFSAERPKGSFSTLEIQRTEQGDSAMYLCASSATVRIVGNEQFFGPGTRLTVL.

This clonotype appeared many times. V usage is TRBV29-1 and J usage is TRBJ2-1; possibly TRBD2 for D (6 bases). V dropped 7 bases and J dropped 4 bases, with 11 bases sitting between them. The CDR3 covers 12 residues. Germline lookup yields CDR1 SQVTM and CDR2 ANQGSEA. The CDR3 spells CSDAGRYNEQFF. CDR3 bases: TGCAGCGACGCGGGACGGTACAATGAGCAGTTCTTC.

The V gene is TRBV7-2, the J gene TRBJ1-4, with D uncertain. V lost 4 bases, J lost 4 bases, and 10 bases lay in between. The CDR3 is made up of 14 amino acids. Germline V gene sequence: CDR1 SGHTA, CDR2 FQGNSA. The CDR3 protein is CASSYVGYNEKLFF. The CDR3 DNA follows: TGTGCCAGCAGCTACGTGGGATATAATGAAAAACTGTTTTTT.

In its sample, this clonotype was seen many times. The rearrangement uses TRBV4-1 and TRBJ2-1; no reliable D call. The CDR3 has 12 residues. Germline CDR1 is MGHRA and CDR2 is YSYEKL. V dropped 4 bases and J dropped 7 bases, with 8 bases sitting between them. CDR3 nucleotide sequence: TGCGCCAGCAGCCCCAGCCCAAATGAGCAGTTCTTC. It yields the protein CASSPSPNEQFF.

This chain joins TRBV29-1 and TRBJ1-2; no clear D gene. Trimming took 5 bases from V and 4 from J, leaving 8 bases between them. The CDR3 spans 11 residues. Germline V gene lookup returns CDR1 SQVTM and CDR2 ANQGSEA. The CDR3 DNA follows: TGCAGCGTTAGGGTAGGCTATGGCTACACCTTC. Translated: CSVRVGYGYTF.

V and J are TRBV28 and TRBJ2-7; 8 bases match TRBD1. Per germline, CDR1 MDHEN and CDR2 SYDVKM. V lost 0 bases, J lost 7 bases, and 11 bases stayed unmatched. This CDR3 has 16 amino acids. The DNA of the CDR3 is TGTGCCAGCAGTTTATGGGGGGCAGGGGGCATTCAAGAGCAGTACTTC. Translated, it gives CASSLWGAGGIQEQYF.

The chain carries TRBV20-1 and TRBJ2-2; D is possibly TRBD1 or TRBD2 (5 bases each). This CDR3 is 13 amino acids long. V was shortened by 1 base and J by 13 bases, with 16 bases between the two germline ends. The germline CDR1 and CDR2 sequences are DFQATT and SNEGSKA (reference sequence). The CDR3 spells CSARGGTAGRLFF. The CDR3 nucleotides are TGCAGTGCTAGAGGGGGGACCGCCGGTCGGCTGTTTTTT.

The rearrangement uses TRBV20-1 and TRBJ2-7; D remains unclear. The V end lost 3 bases, the J end lost 0 bases, and 15 bases lay between the germline ends. The CDR3 is 15 amino acids. The germline V gene has CDR1 DFQATT and CDR2 SNEGSKA (reference sequence). CDR3 DNA sequence: TGCAGTGCTAGTAAGCGCTCGACGGGCTCCTACGAGCAGTACTTC. Translated, it gives CSASKRSTGSYEQYF.

This clonotype was counted only a few times. The rearrangement joins TRBV6-5 to TRBJ2-3, with 7 bases fitting TRBD1. V was pared by 2 bases and J by 2 bases, with 1 base of the junction left unmatched. Germline-derived CDR1 and CDR2 are MNHEY and SVGAGI. The CDR3 contains 14 residues. This CDR3 reads CASSYDRATDTQYF. The CDR3 DNA follows: TGTGCCAGCAGTTACGACAGGGCCACAGATACGCAGTATTTT.

About this clonotype: Mismatch with germline at one junction end may stem from a read error. This chain uses TRBV28 with TRBJ1-5; 10 bases are shared with TRBD1. The CDR3 is made up of 15 amino acids. Germline V gene lookup returns CDR1 MDHEN and CDR2 SYDVKM. CDR3 loop: CACSFRDRGRGRQHF. In DNA form, the CDR3 reads TGTGCCTGCAGTTTCCGGGACAGGGGCAGGGGACGCCAGCATTTT.

This rearrangement joins TRBV20-1 to TRBJ2-5, with 11 positions matching TRBD1. The germline V gene has CDR1 DFQATT and CDR2 SNEGSKA (reference sequence). This CDR3 spans 13 amino acids. V trimming: 7 bases; J trimming: 9 bases; junction bases outside the gene matches: 10. CDR3 bases: TGCAGTGTCCCGGGACAGGGGGTTGTGTCCCAGTACTTC. Its protein is CSVPGQGVVSQYF.

This clonotype has only a few counts. The chain combines TRBV7-2 with TRBJ2-7; no clear D gene. The length of the CDR3 is 15 residues. Trimming removed 6 bases from V and 4 bases from J, with 19 bases in between. Germline values: CDR1 SGHTA, CDR2 FQGNSA. CDR3 nucleotides: TGTGCCAGCAGTCCCACGTCGGACCTCGTTTACGAGCAGTACTTC. This encodes CASSPTSDLVYEQYF. The full variable domain, with the rest looked up from reference TRBV7-2 and TRBJ2-7, is GAGVSQSPSNKVTEKGKDVELRCDPISGHTALYWYRQSLGQGLEFLIYFQGNSAPDKSGLPSDRFSAERTGGSVSTLTIQRTQQEDSAVYLCASSPTSDLVYEQYFGPGTRLTVT.

This sequence joins TRBV20-1 and TRBJ2-7; D possibly corresponds to TRBD1 (5 bases). The V end was cut by 4 bases, the J end by 3 bases, with 10 bases between. The germline V gene encodes CDR1 DFQATT and CDR2 SNEGSKA (reference sequence). The length of the CDR3 is 12 residues. The CDR3 nucleotides are TGCAGTGCTACCTTAGACAGCTACGAGCAGTACTTC. This codes for CSATLDSYEQYF.